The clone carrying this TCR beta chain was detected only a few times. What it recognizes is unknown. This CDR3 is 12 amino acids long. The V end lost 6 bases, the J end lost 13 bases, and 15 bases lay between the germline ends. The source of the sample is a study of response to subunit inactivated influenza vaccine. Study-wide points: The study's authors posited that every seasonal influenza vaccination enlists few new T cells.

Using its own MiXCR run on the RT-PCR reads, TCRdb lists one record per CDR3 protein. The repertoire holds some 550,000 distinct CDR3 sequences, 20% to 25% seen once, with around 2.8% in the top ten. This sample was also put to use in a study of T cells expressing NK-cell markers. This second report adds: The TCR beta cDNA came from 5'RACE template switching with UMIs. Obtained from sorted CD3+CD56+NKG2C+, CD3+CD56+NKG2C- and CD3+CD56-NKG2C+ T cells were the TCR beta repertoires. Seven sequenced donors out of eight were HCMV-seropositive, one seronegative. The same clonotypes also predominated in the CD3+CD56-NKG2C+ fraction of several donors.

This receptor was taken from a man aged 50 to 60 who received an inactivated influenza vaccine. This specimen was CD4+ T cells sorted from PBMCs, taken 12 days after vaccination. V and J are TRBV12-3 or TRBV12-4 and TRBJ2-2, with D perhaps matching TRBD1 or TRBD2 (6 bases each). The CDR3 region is CASSEGEVGLFF. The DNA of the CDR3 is TGTGCCAGCAGCGAGGGGGAGGTGGGGCTGTTTTTT.